This T cell receptor (beta chain) was captured in a study of T-cell reconstitution after alpha-beta-depleted transplantation in children. Study observations and caveats: Roughly two months post-transplant, alpha-beta T cells reportedly originated from several hundred graft clones that had expanded. From newly produced T cells came most of the T-cell counts and diversity one year after transplant. Diversity of TCRbeta at day 60 was high in some patients, arising from surviving recipient T cells and thymic progenitors.

This clonotype has ten or more counts. Its target is not known. This sample's TCRbeta library carried unique molecular identifier barcodes. TCRdb re-called the PCR reads with MiXCR, one entry per CDR3 protein. This table has some 450,000 distinct CDR3 sequences, about 40% appearing once. This TCR was recovered from a girl aged 2 to 10 with aplastic anemia, due to receive a stem cell transplant. This specimen was PBMCs, taken before TCRalphabeta/CD19-depleted stem cell transplant.

The CDR3 DNA is TGCAGTGCTAGTACCCTCCTGGCTAGCGGGAGTCATTTTCGTGGTACTGAGCAGTTCTTC. It translates to CSASTLLASGSHFRGTEQFF. The V call is TRBV20-1, the J call TRBJ2-1; 10 bases line up with TRBD2. This CDR3 comprises 20 residues. The V and J ends lost 3 bases and 9 bases, in that order; junction bases with no gene match: 26. CDR1 is DFQATT and CDR2 is SNEGSKA in the germline V gene (reference sequence).